This T cell receptor beta chain was retrieved from a study of graft-versus-host responses after intestinal transplantation. This CDR3 spans 14 amino acids. V shed 2 bases and J shed 8 bases, with 13 bases lying between them. Germline CDR1 LGHNA, CDR2 YNFKEQ. This clone was recorded once. Its antigen is currently unknown. Method: immunoSEQ multiplex PCR; TCRdb's copy keeps in-frame clones and lacks some. The sample lists more than 85,000 clones; roughly 90% were seen once. The chain links TRBV4-2 to TRBJ2-1; perhaps TRBD2 as D (6 bases). The material was unstimulated CD8+ T cells sorted from spleen or lymph node cells, obtained before transplant. The sequence derives from a human donor who was the organ donor for an intestinal transplant. The CDR3 spells CASSQPTASDEQFF. CDR3 DNA: TGTGCCAGCAGCCAACCGACGGCTAGCGATGAGCAGTTCTTC.